Listed here is a single T cell receptor beta chain. Each exposed participant met a COVID-19 case in the 2 weeks preceding study entry. These data originate in a study of blood T cell repertoires in COVID-19. Study overall: Samples taken during acute and convalescent COVID-19 were collected in the United States, Italy and Spain.

Authors' processing steps: Scientists estimated how many nucleated cells there were by amplifying reference gene primers. Sequencing was performed with immunoSEQ multiplex PCR; in TCRdb, only in-frame clones are kept and a portion is missing. V, J and clone size were drawn from that table, and D and trimming were deduced from the DNA. Of approximately 260,000 clones in the sample, 70% to 90% were seen once. The receptor's source is a woman in her fifties or sixties who had been exposed to COVID-19. Sequenced sample: PBMCs or T cells enriched from blood (not recorded which).

CDR3 DNA sequence: TGCAGCGCCCACCCTGGACAGGGGGCAAGAGCTTTCTTT. This codes for CSAHPGQGARAFF. This chain uses TRBV29-1 with TRBJ1-1; TRBD1 matches at 11 bases. The germline V gene has CDR1 SQVTM and CDR2 ANQGSEA. This CDR3 contains 13 residues. Losses at the gene ends were 7 bases for V and 10 bases for J; bases not matched to a gene: 11.